This T cell receptor beta chain emerged from a study of monozygotic twins with cystic fibrosis (dated by TCRdb to about 2021). Some background on the complete study: Barcoded libraries were prepared with approximately 15 PCR cycles from about 3.2 micrograms of fragmented DNA. The study compared TCR beta repertoires within and between 16 monozygotic twin pairs with cystic fibrosis to assess genetic influence on V and J gene usage. Twins were ranked among 800 to 1,200 cohort participants for weight-for-height and FEVPerc (FEV1 disease centile) on the day of blood sampling. The cohort comprised ten female and six male twin pairs aged about 2.0 to 36.4 years, median approximately 10 years, mostly children and adolescents. Data for three of the twin pairs had previously been reported in another context. Beyond this particular receptor, the publication reports: The cohort was small, and no association was found between shared CDR3 numbers and age, concordance or disease severity. The greatest similarity to the co-twin was observed for V gene usage in 13 of 16 pairs and for J usage in 8 of 16 pairs, which suggested genetic constraints. Significantly higher nucleotide-identical clonotype sharing was observed within monozygotic CF twin pairs than between unrelated CF individuals (P = 0.000026, Mann-Whitney). Simpson clonality was found to be generally low (median roughly 0.0092), suggesting a naive-dominated repertoire, although higher clonality was observed in the most severely affected patients.

TCR beta CDR3 regions were amplified by multiplex PCR using the immunoSEQ immune profiling system, following the manufacturer's instructions. An Illumina NextSeq system was used to carry out the sequencing. Regarding the original processing steps: Sequence data were processed on the immunoSEQ Analyzer platform, and clonality was calculated as the square root of Simpson's index of productive rearrangements. Jensen-Shannon distance served as the measure of similarity in V and J usage, while OLGA was used to compute CDR3 generation probabilities. The immuneACCESS database (August 2020) and VDJdb (December 2020) were searched for shared CDR3 sequences. Sourced from immuneACCESS, this table was stored by TCRdb with only in-frame sequences that have V and J called. A share of the clones is absent; for the studies checked, an unresolved V gene accounts for under half, and the remainder has no known explanation. V, J and clone size are those of that table, while D and trimming were read from the DNA. The sample profile shows 36,000 or so clones; about 89% of them were found once. Of the sample, under 0.25% falls within the top ten clones.

As for this clone: No antigen is known for it. No much larger clonotype is one base removed from it; base qualities were not supplied.

The twin pairs came from the European Cystic Fibrosis Twin and Sibling Study Cohort, a cohort that recruited patients from 158 CF clinics across 14 European countries. Zygosity and CFTR genotype were verified in-house, and zygosity was tested by multiplex PCR of nine short tandem repeat loci. Peripheral blood was sampled from each twin, with clinical parameters recorded on the day of blood sampling. Genomic DNA was isolated from peripheral blood cells with phenol/chloroform and kept in TE buffer at 4 degrees C. The TCR originated in a boy aged 2 to 10 with cystic fibrosis. The sample comprised blood.

The nucleotides read TGTGCCAGCAAGAGCAGGGTGCTCTATGGCTACACCTTC. Its protein product is CASKSRVLYGYTF. This receptor chain uses TRBV6-6 and TRBJ1-2, and TRBD1 may be the D gene, going by 5 matching bases. The CDR3 measures 13 amino acids from cysteine to phenylalanine. Only CDR3 DNA remains: 39 bases, in frame from the first base. Per the germline V gene (reference sequence), MNHNY is the CDR1 and SVGAGI is the CDR2. A distance of 13 bases separates the germline ends of V and J, which lose 7 bases and 4 bases respectively.